The present TCR beta chain was sequenced within a study of OX40 agonist ivuxolimab in advanced cancers. The length of the CDR3 is 11 residues. V was clipped by 5 bases and J by 8 bases, with 12 bases between them. CDR1 and CDR2 from the germline V gene are SQVTM and ANQGSEA. This clone was picked up one time. Some clones are missing from TCRdb's copy, which holds only in-frame ones; the method was immunoSEQ multiplex PCR. The sample has 25,000 to 35,000 clones, 80% to 85% seen once; the top ten hold 20% to 25%. The material was CD4+ or CD8+ T cells sorted from blood, obtained in a trial of the OX40 agonist ivuxolimab. The clonotype originates from an adult with an advanced solid tumor such as melanoma, head and neck, liver or kidney cancer. This rearrangement joins TRBV29-1 to TRBJ1-2, with D unclear. CDR3 bases: TGCAGCGTTCCCCCTGAGGAGGGCTACACCTTC. Its protein product is CSVPPEEGYTF.